This entry lists 22 T cell receptor beta chains sequenced from one sample in a study of blood T cell repertoires in COVID-19. Method: immunoSEQ multiplex PCR; TCRdb's copy keeps in-frame clones and lacks some. The sample lists about 71,000 clones; over 75% were seen once. The sequencing sample was made of peripheral blood. These receptors originate from a woman older than 75 with acute or convalescent COVID-19.

The V call is TRBV6-2 or TRBV6-3, the J call TRBJ1-5; 7 nucleotides line up with TRBD1. Trimming cost V 6 bases and J 1 base; bases outside gene matches: 6. The germline gives CDR1 MNHEY, CDR2 SVGEGT. This CDR3 comprises 15 residues. The CDR3 sequence: CASSKGARSNQPQHF. In nucleotides, the CDR3 is TGTGCCAGCAGCAAGGGGGCGCGAAGCAATCAGCCCCAGCATTTT.

The chain employs TRBV5-1 and TRBJ2-5; no reliable D call. The CDR3 extends over 12 amino acids. Trimming removed 1 base from V and 6 bases from J, with 7 bases in between. Germline V CDR1 and CDR2: SGHRS, YFSETQ. CDR3 bases: TGCGCCAGCAGCTTGAATCCAAAGACCCAGTACTTC. This sequence encodes CASSLNPKTQYF.

CDR3 DNA sequence: TGTGCCACCAGCTCCCAGGATGGCGAGCAGTACTTC. Translated: CATSSQDGEQYF. This chain connects TRBV24-1 to TRBJ2-7; D remains unclear. V was trimmed by 7 bases and J by 6 bases, leaving 12 bases between them. The CDR3 runs to 12 residues. CDR1 and CDR2 from the germline V gene are KGHDR and SFDVKD.

This clone was detected only once. The chain employs TRBV9 and TRBJ1-5, with a weak D call TRBD1 (5 bases). Per the germline V gene, CDR1 is SGDLS and CDR2 is YYNGEE. This CDR3 spans 12 amino acids. V was trimmed by 3 bases and J by 11 bases, leaving 12 bases between them. This CDR3 reads CASSGDGGAQHF. DNA for the CDR3: TGTGCCAGCAGCGGAGACGGGGGTGCCCAGCATTTT.

The V call is TRBV9, the J call TRBJ2-1, with 10 bases that match TRBD2. The V segment lost 3 bases and the J segment 4 bases; nucleotides outside the gene matches: 4. The length of the CDR3 is 15 residues. The germline V gene encodes CDR1 SGDLS and CDR2 YYNGEE. The CDR3 DNA reads TGTGCCAGCAGCGCGACACTAGCGGGATACAATGAGCAGTTCTTC. Translated: CASSATLAGYNEQFF. The full variable domain, its missing parts supplied by reference TRBV9 and TRBJ2-1, is DSGVTQTPKHLITATGQRVTLRCSPRSGDLSVYWYQQSLDQGLQFLIQYYNGEERAKGNILERFSAQQFPDLHSELNLSSLELGDSALYFCASSATLAGYNEQFFGPGTRLTVL.

The chain couples TRBV6-5 to TRBJ2-1, with 9 bases aligning to TRBD2. The CDR3 is made up of 15 amino acids. In germline, CDR1 is MNHEY, CDR2 SVGAGI. V was pared by 0 bases and J by 4 bases, with 1 base of the junction left unmatched. This CDR3 reads CASSYSAGGYNEQFF. The DNA of the CDR3 is TGTGCCAGCAGTTACTCGGCGGGAGGGTACAATGAGCAGTTCTTC.

V is TRBV9 and J is TRBJ1-1; D is unresolved. This CDR3 comprises 14 residues. CDR1 SGDLS and CDR2 YYNGEE come from the germline V gene. V was clipped by 4 bases and J by 1 base, with 11 bases between them. The CDR3 nucleotides read TGTGCCAGCAGCTCCCAAGCCTCGAACACTGAAGCTTTCTTT. This codes for CASSSQASNTEAFF.

V and J are TRBV5-1 and TRBJ2-3; TRBD1 matches 7 bases. From germline, CDR1 is SGHRS and CDR2 YFSETQ. The CDR3 contains 14 residues. J gave up 2 bases and V 5 bases, and 5 bases lay outside the gene matches. The DNA of the CDR3 is TGCGCCAGCAGACAGGGACAGATCACAGATACGCAGTATTTT. Its protein is CASRQGQITDTQYF.

The chain couples TRBV5-1 to TRBJ1-2; the D gene is possibly TRBD1 (6 bases). The V end lost 1 base, the J end lost 7 bases, and 14 bases lay between the germline ends. The CDR3 consists of 14 residues. The germline V gene encodes CDR1 SGHRS and CDR2 YFSETQ. CDR3 coding DNA: TGCGCCAGCAGCTTGATGGCAGGGGAGAGTGGCTACACCTTC. Protein product: CASSLMAGESGYTF.

The chain has TRBV6-5 and TRBJ1-3, with D tentatively TRBD1 (6 bases). V was pared by 6 bases and J by 4 bases, with 16 bases between. CDR3 length equals 15 residues. Germline CDR1 and CDR2: MNHEY and SVGAGI. This CDR3 reads CASSPQQGSGNTIYF. CDR3 nucleotide sequence: TGTGCCAGCAGCCCACAACAGGGTAGCGGAAACACCATATATTTT.

The rearrangement joins TRBV3-1 (or the pseudogene TRBV3-2) to TRBJ1-2; no clear D gene. The CDR3 is 15 amino acids. Deletions cut 0 bases from V and 2 bases from J, with 10 bases between. Germline V gene lookup returns CDR1 LGHDT and CDR2 YNNKEL (reference sequence). For the CDR3, the DNA is TGTGCCAGCAGCCAAGAAGCGAGCGCGAACTATGGCTACACCTTC. Translation gives CASSQEASANYGYTF.

The chain has TRBV6-5 and TRBJ2-5, with 11 bases fitting TRBD1. Germline lookup yields CDR1 MNHEY and CDR2 SVGAGI. The J segment lost 5 bases and the V segment lost 7 bases, leaving 6 bases of the junction unmatched. CDR3 size: 14 residues. The CDR3 nucleotides are TGTGCCAGCATTAGGACAGGGGGCGCGGAGACCCAGTACTTC. The encoded protein is CASIRTGGAETQYF.

This rearrangement joins TRBV6-5 to TRBJ2-7; 9 nucleotides line up with TRBD1. V was clipped by 6 bases and J by 2 bases; unmatched bases: 2. Germline lookup yields CDR1 MNHEY and CDR2 SVGAGI. This CDR3 has 13 residues. The CDR3 sequence: CASSWDRAYEQYF. The DNA of the CDR3 is TGTGCCAGCAGCTGGGACAGGGCCTACGAGCAGTACTTC.

The genes are TRBV10-3 and TRBJ1-6, with a weak D call TRBD1 (5 bases). Trimming cost V 6 bases and J 8 bases, with 11 bases left between them. Germline V gives CDR1 ENHRY, CDR2 SYGVKD. The CDR3 spans 13 residues. The CDR3 region is CAISQEGDSPLHF. The CDR3 nucleotides read TGTGCCATCAGCCAGGAAGGGGATTCACCCCTCCACTTT.

V and J are TRBV3-1 (or the pseudogene TRBV3-2) and TRBJ1-3; D gene uncertain. Per the germline V gene, CDR1 is LGHDT and CDR2 is YNNKEL (reference sequence). The CDR3 covers 15 residues. Trimming removed 3 bases from V and 0 bases from J, with 9 bases in between. CDR3 protein: CASSQFGSSGNTIYF. The DNA for the CDR3 is TGTGCCAGCAGCCAGTTTGGGAGCTCTGGAAACACCATATATTTT.

The chain links TRBV7-3 to TRBJ2-1; 12 bases line up with TRBD2. The CDR3 consists of 16 residues. Looked up from germline, CDR1 is SGHTA and CDR2 is FQGTGA. V lost 5 bases and J lost 6; bases outside the gene matches: 8. Here the CDR3 DNA reads TGTGCCAGCAGCCACACCCTAGCGGGGGGGGGCAATGAGCAGTTCTTC. This translates into CASSHTLAGGGNEQFF.

The rearrangement links TRBV5-4 to TRBJ2-1, with 8 bases matching TRBD2. After removal of 2 bases from V and 6 bases from J, the junction contained 10 bases not matched to a gene. The length of the CDR3 is 16 residues. Germline-derived CDR1 and CDR2 are SGHNT and YYREEE (reference sequence). The CDR3 region is CASSFLLAGGGNEQFF. CDR3 nucleotide sequence: TGTGCCAGCAGCTTCCTTCTCGCGGGAGGTGGCAATGAGCAGTTCTTC.

The chain uses TRBV10-3 and TRBJ1-2, with D unresolved. CDR1 is ENHRY and CDR2 is SYGVKD in the germline V gene. V lost 2 bases and J lost 4, with 14 bases in between. CDR3 length equals 15 residues. The CDR3 is CAISEQGVVSYGYTF. The CDR3 bases are TGTGCCATCAGTGAGCAAGGAGTTGTGTCCTATGGCTACACCTTC.

The chain is built from TRBV2 and TRBJ2-1, with D perhaps TRBD2 (7 bases). From germline, CDR1 is SNHLY and CDR2 FYNNEI. Trimming removed 7 bases at V and 7 bases at J, with 17 bases between. The CDR3 contains 14 residues. The CDR3 sequence is CASTARGGENEQFF. Written as DNA, the CDR3 is TGTGCCAGCACCGCAAGGGGGGGGGAGAATGAGCAGTTCTTC.

The rearrangement joins TRBV7-6 to TRBJ2-7; TRBD1 is a possible D gene (6 bases). CDR3 size: 18 residues. The V and J ends lost 1 base and 2 bases respectively, with 21 bases between them. Per the germline V gene, CDR1 is SGHVS and CDR2 is FNYEAQ. The CDR3 DNA reads TGTGCCAGCAGCTTAGTCTGGGGGCCAGTCAGGAGGACCTACGAGCAGTACTTC. Amino acids: CASSLVWGPVRRTYEQYF.

The J gene is TRBJ2-3, the V gene TRBV28; D is possibly TRBD2 (6 bases). The CDR3 is 15 amino acids. The ends were cut back, 6 bases at V and 2 bases at J, with 15 bases in the middle. The germline V gene has CDR1 MDHEN and CDR2 SYDVKM. In DNA form, the CDR3 reads TGTGCCAGCAGGTCGAGCGGGCCCTTCACAGATACGCAGTATTTT. It codes for CASRSSGPFTDTQYF.

The gene calls are TRBV28 and TRBJ2-5; a possible D gene is TRBD1 (5 bases). The CDR3 is 13 residues long. Looked up from germline, CDR1 is MDHEN and CDR2 is SYDVKM. The ends were cut back, 6 bases at V and 6 bases at J, with 14 bases in the middle. CDR3 nucleotides: TGTGCCAGCAGGCAGGGAATCGAGAAGACCCAGTACTTC. Translating it yields CASRQGIEKTQYF.